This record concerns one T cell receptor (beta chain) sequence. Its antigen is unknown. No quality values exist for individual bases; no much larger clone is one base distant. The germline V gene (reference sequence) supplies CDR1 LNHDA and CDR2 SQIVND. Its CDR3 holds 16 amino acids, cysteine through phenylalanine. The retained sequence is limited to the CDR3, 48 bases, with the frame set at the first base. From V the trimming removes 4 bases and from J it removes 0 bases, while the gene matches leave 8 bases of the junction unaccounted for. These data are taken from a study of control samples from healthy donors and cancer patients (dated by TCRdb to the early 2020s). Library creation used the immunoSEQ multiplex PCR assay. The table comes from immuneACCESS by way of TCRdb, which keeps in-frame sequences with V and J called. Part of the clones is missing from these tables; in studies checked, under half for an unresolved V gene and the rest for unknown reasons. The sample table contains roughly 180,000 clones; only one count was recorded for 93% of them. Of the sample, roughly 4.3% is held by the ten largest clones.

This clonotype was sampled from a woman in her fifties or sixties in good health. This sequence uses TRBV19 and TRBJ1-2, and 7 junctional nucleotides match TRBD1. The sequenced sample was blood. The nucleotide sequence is TGTGCCAGTAGTACGGGGGACAGACCGGCTAACTATGGCTACACCTTC. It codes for CASSTGDRPANYGYTF.